The 30 T cell receptor beta chains listed next were all sequenced from one sample in a study of technical replicates of blood from four donors. Sequenced by immunoSEQ multiplex PCR; TCRdb stores in-frame clones only, minus some. In the table there are about 15,000 clones, just over 85% of which are singletons. The sequenced sample consisted of PBMCs. All receptors derive from a human donor in good health.

The gene calls are TRBV6-6 and TRBJ1-2, with a tentative D call TRBD1 (5 bases). Germline lookup yields CDR1 MNHNY and CDR2 SVGAGI (reference sequence). This CDR3 region has 13 residues. V gave up 0 bases and J gave up 5 bases, with 7 bases separating them. In nucleotides, the CDR3 is TGTGCCAGCAGTTACTCCGGGACTTATGGCTACACCTTC. The encoded protein is CASSYSGTYGYTF.

V and J are TRBV10-2 and TRBJ2-3; D might be TRBD1 (6 bases). The CDR3 has 14 amino acids. Germline V gene sequence: CDR1 WSHSY, CDR2 SAAADI. V was cut by 3 bases and J by 4 bases, with 11 bases left in between. The CDR3 nucleotides read TGCGCCAGCAGTGATTCGACAGGCCCAGATACGCAGTATTTT. Its protein product is CASSDSTGPDTQYF.

The chain employs TRBV28 and TRBJ1-2; 8 bases map to TRBD1. CDR1 MDHEN and CDR2 SYDVKM come from the germline V gene. CDR3 length: 14 amino acids. Trimming took 4 bases from V and 8 from J; bases not matched to a gene: 9. DNA for the CDR3: TGTGCCAGCAGTTCCACCGGGACAGGAGGGGGCTACACCTTC. It codes for CASSSTGTGGGYTF.

The chain joins TRBV7-9 to TRBJ2-1, with 7 bases identical to TRBD2. The trim removed 5 bases at V and 6 bases at J, leaving 7 bases unmatched. CDR1 SEHNR and CDR2 FQNEAQ come from the germline V gene (reference sequence). There are 14 residues in the CDR3. CDR3 sequence (DNA): TGTGCCAGCAGCCAGTCCGGGACTACCAATGAGCAGTTCTTC. Translated, it gives CASSQSGTTNEQFF. Using reference TRBV7-9 and TRBJ2-1 for the parts outside the CDR3, the full variable domain is DTGVSQNPRHKITKRGQNVTFRCDPISEHNRLYWYRQTLGQGPEFLTYFQNEAQLEKSRLLSDRFSAERPKGSFSTLEIQRTEQGDSAMYLCASSQSGTTNEQFFGPGTRLTVL.

This clone occurred once. The chain is built from TRBV7-9 and TRBJ1-2; 8 bases map to TRBD1. CDR1 and CDR2 (germline): SEHNR, FQNEAQ (reference sequence). The V gene end was trimmed by 2 bases and the J gene end by 7 bases; junction bases not matched to a gene: 6. CDR3 size: 14 residues. CDR3 residues: CASSLQGARVGYTF. In DNA, the CDR3 is TGTGCCAGCAGCTTACAGGGGGCCAGAGTTGGCTACACCTTC.

The chain employs TRBV5-1 and TRBJ1-5; no definite D call. This CDR3 is 15 amino acids long. Germline CDR1 is SGHRS and CDR2 is YFSETQ. The V gene lost 4 bases and the J gene lost 0 bases, with 11 bases spanning the gap. CDR3 DNA sequence: TGCGCCAGCAGCCCGGAGACGGGTAGCAATCAGCCCCAGCATTTT. Translating gives CASSPETGSNQPQHF.

This clone was found once. This chain joins TRBV5-1 and TRBJ1-1, with 8 bases matching TRBD1. Germline V lookup: CDR1 SGHRS, CDR2 YFSETQ. The CDR3 spans 15 residues. V shed 5 bases, J shed 1 base, and the junction held 7 bases outside the gene matches. The CDR3 bases are TGCGCCAGCAGGCTGGGGGGGACAGGGAACACTGAAGCTTTCTTT. Amino acid sequence: CASRLGGTGNTEAFF.

The chain has TRBV9 and TRBJ2-7, with 10 bases fitting TRBD2. Germline CDR1 is SGDLS and CDR2 is YYNGEE. The CDR3 sequence is 16 residues long. J lost 2 bases, V lost 0 bases, and 5 bases had no gene match. This CDR3 reads CASSVEGLAGAYEQYF. CDR3 DNA sequence: TGTGCCAGCAGCGTAGAGGGGCTAGCGGGAGCCTACGAGCAGTACTTC.

The chain couples TRBV4-1 to TRBJ1-2; the D gene is possibly TRBD1 (5 bases). This CDR3 comprises 16 residues. Looked up from germline, CDR1 is MGHRA and CDR2 is YSYEKL. The V end was cut by 0 bases, the J end by 2 bases, with 13 bases between. The CDR3 here is CASSQDYSGFNYGYTF. For the CDR3, the DNA is TGCGCCAGCAGCCAAGATTATTCAGGGTTCAACTATGGCTACACCTTC.

The chain combines TRBV6-6 with TRBJ2-7; tentative D call: TRBD2 (6 bases). Germline assignment: CDR1 MNHNY and CDR2 SVGAGI (reference sequence). The CDR3 runs to 15 residues. V was clipped by 0 bases and J by 4 bases, with 13 bases between them. The CDR3 DNA reads TGTGCCAGCAGTTACTCTGGCATAGCGGCTTACGAGCAGTACTTC. Translating gives CASSYSGIAAYEQYF.

The CDR3 loop is CASSATGESNSGNTIYF. CDR3 DNA sequence: TGTGCCAGCTCAGCGACAGGGGAGTCCAACTCTGGAAACACCATATATTTT. The chain combines TRBV18 with TRBJ1-3; 8 bases agree with TRBD1. CDR1 and CDR2 (germline): KGHSH, LQKENI. After removal of 5 bases from V and 0 bases from J, the junction contained 9 bases not matched to a gene. The CDR3 extends over 17 amino acids.

A word on this clone: The same CDR3 can be traced to other DNA sequences in this sample. CDR3 nucleotides: TGTGCCAGCAGCCTTAGCGGGAGCTCCTACAATGAGCAGTTCTTC. Translating gives CASSLSGSSYNEQFF. The chain joins TRBV7-9 to TRBJ2-1; 9 bases fit TRBD2. Trimming cost V 5 bases and J 0 bases; bases outside gene matches: 2. There are 15 residues in the CDR3. Germline values: CDR1 SEHNR, CDR2 FQNEAQ (reference sequence).

The chain employs TRBV4-1 and TRBJ1-3, with 9 bases that match TRBD1. Trimming cost V 0 bases and J 3 bases; bases outside gene matches: 9. Per germline, CDR1 MGHRA and CDR2 YSYEKL. CDR3 length equals 18 residues. The CDR3, as DNA: TGCGCCAGCAGCCAAGAGAGGGCGGGACAGGGTTTTGGAAACACCATATATTTT. Amino acid sequence: CASSQERAGQGFGNTIYF.

The chain combines TRBV7-9 with TRBJ1-2, with 7 bases identical to TRBD1. The V and J ends lost 4 bases and 0 bases, in that order; junction bases with no gene match: 5. This CDR3 region has 15 residues. Germline loops: CDR1 SEHNR, CDR2 FQNEAQ (reference sequence). The CDR3 DNA reads TGTGCCAGCAGCTACGCAGGGGGAGCTAACTATGGCTACACCTTC. Protein product: CASSYAGGANYGYTF.

J is TRBJ1-4 and V is TRBV5-1; D is perhaps TRBD1 (6 bases). The germline V and J ends were trimmed by 1 base and 7 bases, with 11 bases remaining between them. Germline loops: CDR1 SGHRS, CDR2 YFSETQ. The CDR3 consists of 14 residues. CDR3 coding DNA: TGCGCCAGCAGCTTGCAGGGGATCGGTGAAAAACTGTTTTTT. This encodes CASSLQGIGEKLFF.

The V gene is TRBV27, the J gene TRBJ1-1; the match to TRBD1 covers 7 bases. Trimming cost V 6 bases and J 3 bases; bases outside gene matches: 13. Germline values: CDR1 MNHEY, CDR2 SMNVEV (reference sequence). This CDR3 contains 16 residues. The CDR3 is CASRDLQGSRYTEAFF. The CDR3 nucleotides read TGTGCCAGCAGGGACCTACAGGGGTCAAGGTACACTGAAGCTTTCTTT.

The chain combines TRBV18 with TRBJ2-7; weak D call: TRBD1 (5 bases). From germline, CDR1 is KGHSH and CDR2 LQKENI. Trimming took off 6 bases at V and 6 bases at J, with 15 bases between the two ends. CDR3 length equals 13 residues. The CDR3 DNA reads as TGTGCCAGCTCGACTGACCAGGGCGGCGAGCAGTACTTC. This translates into CASSTDQGGEQYF.

This rearrangement joins TRBV9 to TRBJ2-2, with 13 positions matching TRBD2. The J segment lost 8 bases and the V segment lost 3 bases, leaving 4 bases of the junction unmatched. The CDR3 is made up of 15 amino acids. Germline CDR1 SGDLS, CDR2 YYNGEE. This chain's CDR3 is CASSGPGLAGGELFF. CDR3 nucleotide sequence: TGTGCCAGCAGCGGACCGGGACTAGCGGGGGGGGAGCTGTTTTTT.

The CDR3, as DNA: TGTGCCAGCAGCTCCGCCGGGACTCTCGCAGATACGCAGTATTTT. This encodes CASSSAGTLADTQYF. The J gene is TRBJ2-3, the V gene TRBV7-2, with D possibly matching TRBD2 (6 bases). Per the germline V gene, CDR1 is SGHTA and CDR2 is FQGNSA. This CDR3 region has 15 residues. V gave up 4 bases and J gave up 4 bases, with 15 bases separating them.

The chain combines TRBV27 with TRBJ2-7, with D perhaps matching TRBD1 (6 bases). The CDR3 is 16 amino acids. V was cut by 6 bases and J by 0 bases, with 18 bases left in between. In germline, CDR1 is MNHEY, CDR2 SMNVEV (reference sequence). This chain's CDR3 is CASSLLGAGSSYEQYF. The DNA for the CDR3 is TGTGCCAGCAGCCTTCTGGGGGCAGGGAGCTCCTACGAGCAGTACTTC.

The chain employs TRBV11-2 and TRBJ1-2; TRBD1 is a possible D gene (5 bases). Germline CDR1 and CDR2: SGHAT and FQNNGV. The CDR3 has 13 residues. V lost 4 bases and J lost 7, with 13 bases in between. The CDR3 sequence: CASSSTTVPGYTF. In nucleotides, the CDR3 is TGTGCCAGCAGCTCGACGACAGTCCCTGGCTACACCTTC.

The genes are TRBV6-5 and TRBJ1-1; D perhaps matches TRBD1 (5 bases). CDR3 length equals 13 residues. The ends were cut back, 8 bases at V and 9 bases at J, with 19 bases in the middle. The V gene's germline CDR1 is MNHEY and CDR2 SVGAGI. The CDR3 DNA reads TGTGCCAGCTCGGGTTCATCACGGGGGAAAGCTTTCTTT. Translating gives CASSGSSRGKAFF.

This clone showed up just once. The gene calls are TRBV5-6 and TRBJ2-3; 12 bases line up with TRBD2. Germline V gives CDR1 SGHDT, CDR2 YYEEEE. CDR3 length equals 17 residues. V shed 3 bases and J 4 bases; nucleotides not matched to a gene: 9. As DNA, the CDR3 is TGTGCCAGCAGCTCGACCGGACTAGCGGGAACGTCAGATACGCAGTATTTT. This translates into CASSSTGLAGTSDTQYF.

The chain recombines TRBV7-9 with TRBJ2-2; tentative D call: TRBD2 (5 bases). V gave up 4 bases and J gave up 0 bases, with 6 bases separating them. The CDR3 extends over 14 amino acids. Germline V gene data show CDR1 as SEHNR and CDR2 as FQNEAQ (reference sequence). CDR3 residues: CASSWTSNTGELFF. The CDR3 DNA reads TGTGCCAGCAGCTGGACTTCGAACACCGGGGAGCTGTTTTTT.

The CDR3 region has the DNA TGTGCCAGCAGCTTACCCTGGACAGGTGGGGTTTATGGCTACACCTTC. It is translated as CASSLPWTGGVYGYTF. The chain has TRBV11-3 and TRBJ1-2; 7 nucleotides align to TRBD1. The ends lost 2 bases at V and 5 bases at J; junction bases unmatched: 11. The CDR3 length is 16 residues. Germline V lookup: CDR1 SGHNT, CDR2 YENEEA.

The chain employs TRBV10-1 and TRBJ2-1, with 7 nucleotides matching TRBD1. Losses at the gene ends were 6 bases for V and 5 bases for J; bases not matched to a gene: 4. The CDR3 length is 13 residues. Germline lookup yields CDR1 WNHNN and CDR2 SYGVQD (reference sequence). CDR3 coding DNA: TGCGCCAGCAGCACGGGACAGAACAATGAGCAGTTCTTC. It translates to CASSTGQNNEQFF.

The V call is TRBV18, the J call TRBJ1-2; unclear D gene. The CDR3 runs to 15 residues. The V end was cut by 2 bases, the J end by 4 bases, with 14 bases between. Germline CDR1 and CDR2: KGHSH and LQKENI. The CDR3 nucleotides read TGTGCCAGCTCACCAAGCCGGAGTGGTGTCTATGGCTACACCTTC. The encoded protein is CASSPSRSGVYGYTF.

This clone was found once. This rearrangement joins TRBV2 to TRBJ2-5; the D is unclear. The CDR3 has 13 residues. Per germline, CDR1 SNHLY and CDR2 FYNNEI. The V end was cut by 4 bases, the J end by 2 bases, with 8 bases between. The CDR3 sequence is CASSVQRQETQYF. The CDR3 nucleotides read TGTGCCAGCAGTGTCCAGCGACAAGAGACCCAGTACTTC.

The table lists this clone with a few counts. The rearrangement uses TRBV6-5 and TRBJ1-5; D is perhaps TRBD1 (6 bases). V was trimmed by 0 bases and J by 5 bases, leaving 8 bases between them. The CDR3 sequence is 14 residues long. The germline V gene encodes CDR1 MNHEY and CDR2 SVGAGI. The CDR3 DNA reads TGTGCCAGCAGTTACTCGACAGGAGATCAGCCCCAGCATTTT. It codes for CASSYSTGDQPQHF.

This clone was counted a single time. The chain joins TRBV19 to TRBJ1-2; 11 bases line up with TRBD1. V shed 10 bases and J 4 bases; nucleotides not matched to a gene: 11. The germline CDR1 and CDR2 sequences are LNHDA and SQIVND (reference sequence). The CDR3 extends over 15 amino acids. The CDR3 spells CATTPGTGGGYGYTF. In DNA, the CDR3 is TGTGCCACTACTCCGGGGACAGGGGGTGGCTATGGCTACACCTTC. The variable domain in full, completed from reference TRBV19 and TRBJ1-2, reads DGGITQSPKYLFRKEGQNVTLSCEQNLNHDAMYWYRQDPGQGLRLIYYSQIVNDFQKGDIAEGYSVSREKKESFPLTVTSAQKNPTAFYLCATTPGTGGGYGYTFGSGTRLTVV.